The 26 T cell receptor beta chains in this list originate from one sample, sequenced in a study of blood T cell repertoires in COVID-19. Sequenced by immunoSEQ multiplex PCR; TCRdb stores in-frame clones only, minus some. The sample shows about 150,000 clones, approximately 80% of them seen only once. The sample consisted of peripheral blood. These receptors all stem from a woman aged 55-75 years with acute or convalescent COVID-19.

This clone is a singleton in its sample. The chain has TRBV9 and TRBJ1-2; 7 bases match TRBD1. The CDR3 runs 17 residues. Germline trimming cut 0 bases from V and 0 bases from J; bases unmatched to any gene: 8. Germline CDR1 SGDLS, CDR2 YYNGEE. The CDR3 DNA is TGTGCCAGCAGCGTAGCTAGCCGACAGGGAGCTAACTATGGCTACACCTTC. Translated: CASSVASRQGANYGYTF.

This clone is a singleton in its sample. J is TRBJ2-7 and V is TRBV10-2, with 7 bases aligning to TRBD1. The CDR3 has 13 residues. The germline V gene encodes CDR1 WSHSY and CDR2 SAAADI. V lost 4 bases, J lost 6 bases, and 6 bases stayed unmatched. CDR3 residues: CASSAGTELEQYF. The CDR3 coding sequence is TGCGCCAGCAGTGCGGGGACAGAGCTCGAGCAGTACTTC.

The chain recombines TRBV27 with TRBJ1-6, with D perhaps TRBD1 (5 bases). The germline V gene encodes CDR1 MNHEY and CDR2 SMNVEV (reference sequence). V lost 2 bases and J lost 0, with 14 bases in between. This CDR3 is built from 18 residues. The DNA for the CDR3 is TGTGCCAGCAGTTTAAGGGGTCCCTTTTTCTCCTATAATTCACCCCTCCACTTT. It codes for CASSLRGPFFSYNSPLHF.

J is TRBJ2-6 and V is TRBV14, with D uncertain. This CDR3 comprises 15 residues. Trimming pared 2 bases from V and 0 bases from J, leaving 5 bases between. Germline V CDR1 and CDR2: SGHDN, FVKESK. The CDR3 nucleotides read TGTGCCAGCAGCCAACTGCGCTCTGGGGCCAACGTCCTGACTTTC. Its protein is CASSQLRSGANVLTF.

The CDR3 region has the DNA TGTGCCAGTAGTCCTTGGCAGGGCCCCCGACAGCCCCAGCATTTT. Translating gives CASSPWQGPRQPQHF. The chain is built from TRBV19 and TRBJ1-5; possibly TRBD1 for D (5 bases). This CDR3 is built from 15 residues. Deletions cut 5 bases from V and 7 bases from J, with 18 bases between. Germline-derived CDR1 and CDR2 are LNHDA and SQIVND (reference sequence).

The gene calls are TRBV5-1 and TRBJ1-6; D might be TRBD1 (6 bases). The ends were cut back, 2 bases at V and 9 bases at J, with 15 bases in the middle. The CDR3 contains 15 residues. Germline CDR1 reads SGHRS; CDR2 reads YFSETQ. Here the CDR3 reads CASSFSTGHTSPLHF. Written as DNA, the CDR3 is TGCGCCAGCAGCTTTTCAACAGGGCATACTTCACCCCTCCACTTT.

The rearrangement joins TRBV3-1 (or the pseudogene TRBV3-2) to TRBJ2-1, with 7 bases lining up with TRBD2. The germline V gene has CDR1 LGHDT and CDR2 YNNKEL (reference sequence). The CDR3 length is 13 residues. After removal of 0 bases from V and 12 bases from J, the junction contained 5 bases not matched to a gene. CDR3 bases: TGTGCCAGCAGCCAAGATGAGCGGGGATGGCAGTTCTTC. Translating it yields CASSQDERGWQFF.

The V and J genes are TRBV7-2 and TRBJ2-5, with a weak D call TRBD2 (5 bases). V lost 2 bases and J lost 7, with 14 bases in between. Germline assignment: CDR1 SGHTA and CDR2 FQGNSA. This CDR3 has 14 amino acids. The CDR3 here is CASSLMDSPSTQYF. The CDR3 DNA reads as TGTGCCAGCAGCTTAATGGACTCCCCATCGACCCAGTACTTC.

This sequence joins TRBV5-6 and TRBJ1-2; 8 bases are shared with TRBD1. Germline V lookup: CDR1 SGHDT, CDR2 YYEEEE. V shed 4 bases, J shed 4 bases, and the junction held 6 bases outside the gene matches. CDR3 length: 14 residues. This CDR3 reads CASSPDRGVYGYTF. Here the CDR3 DNA reads TGTGCCAGCAGCCCCGACAGGGGCGTCTATGGCTACACCTTC.

This clone was picked up a small number of times. The same CDR3 is also encoded by other DNA sequences in this sample. The chain joins TRBV5-1 to TRBJ1-2; D is unclear. The CDR3 loop spans 13 amino acids. The germline CDR1 and CDR2 sequences are SGHRS and YFSETQ. V was clipped by 4 bases and J by 2 bases, with 9 bases between them. CDR3 nucleotides: TGCGCCAGCAGCCCCGACATAAACTATGGCTACACCTTC. This gives the protein CASSPDINYGYTF.

This chain uses TRBV7-6 with TRBJ1-4; the match to TRBD1 covers 9 bases. Per germline, CDR1 SGHVS and CDR2 FNYEAQ. Trimming at V came to 5 bases and at J to 11 bases, leaving 3 bases not matched to a gene. The CDR3 is made up of 12 amino acids. CDR3 amino acids: CASSPDRGKLFF. CDR3 nucleotides: TGTGCCAGCAGCCCCGACAGGGGGAAACTGTTTTTT. Looking up the rest from reference TRBV7-6 and TRBJ1-4 gives the full variable domain: GAGVSQSPRYKVTKRGQDVALRCDPISGHVSLYWYRQALGQGPEFLTYFNYEAQQDKSGLPNDRFSAERPEGSISTLTIQRTEQRDSAMYRCASSPDRGKLFFGSGTQLSVL.

The chain couples TRBV6-2 or TRBV6-3 to TRBJ2-7, with 7 bases that match TRBD1. Germline V lookup: CDR1 MNHEY, CDR2 SVGEGT. This CDR3 is built from 12 residues. J gave up 6 bases and V 5 bases, and 4 bases lay outside the gene matches. The DNA of the CDR3 is TGTGCCAGCAGTCAAACAGGGGTCGAGCAGTACTTC. Translating it yields CASSQTGVEQYF.

The gene calls are TRBV19 and TRBJ2-7; maybe TRBD1 (6 bases). CDR1 and CDR2 from the germline V gene are LNHDA and SQIVND (reference sequence). Deletions cut 7 bases from V and 6 bases from J, with 16 bases between. This CDR3 contains 13 residues. The CDR3 is CASTLGHPSEQYF. CDR3 nucleotides: TGTGCCAGTACCCTGGGACACCCGAGCGAGCAGTACTTC.

This sequence joins TRBV5-6 and TRBJ1-6; weak D call: TRBD1 (6 bases). V shed 4 bases and J shed 10 bases, with 15 bases lying between them. CDR1 is SGHDT, CDR2 YYEEEE, per germline. The CDR3 is 14 amino acids. The CDR3 is CASSLQGNLSPLHF. The CDR3 nucleotides are TGTGCCAGCAGCCTCCAGGGGAACTTATCACCCCTCCACTTT.

The count of this clone is one. The chain joins TRBV9 to TRBJ2-5; 12 bases line up with TRBD2. Germline CDR1 and CDR2: SGDLS and YYNGEE. The V and J ends lost 0 bases and 4 bases, in that order; junction bases with no gene match: 4. CDR3 length: 16 amino acids. The chain's CDR3 is CASSVDPSGGAETQYF. The CDR3 region has the DNA TGTGCCAGCAGCGTAGATCCTAGCGGGGGGGCAGAGACCCAGTACTTC.

The chain uses TRBV7-3 and TRBJ2-1, with 11 positions matching TRBD2. The CDR3 has 14 amino acids. The germline gives CDR1 SGHTA, CDR2 FQGTGA. V was pared by 4 bases and J by 8 bases, with 4 bases of the junction left unmatched. The CDR3 bases are TGTGCCAGCAGCTACTCGACTAGCGGGGATGAGCAGTTCTTC. Its translation: CASSYSTSGDEQFF.

The chain recombines TRBV18 with TRBJ2-7, with TRBD1 matching over 8 bases. This CDR3 has 15 amino acids. Looked up from germline, CDR1 is KGHSH and CDR2 is LQKENI. V gave up 3 bases and J gave up 2 bases; unmatched junction bases: 6. CDR3 DNA sequence: TGTGCCAGCTCACCTGAGGGACAGGCTACCTACGAGCAGTACTTC. It specifies CASSPEGQATYEQYF.

The chain has TRBV5-1 and TRBJ1-6; D is possibly TRBD1 (6 bases). CDR1 SGHRS and CDR2 YFSETQ come from the germline V gene. The CDR3 totals 13 residues. V was cut by 4 bases and J by 10 bases, with 12 bases left in between. CDR3 DNA: TGCGCCAGCAGCGGCCGGGACATATCACCCCTCCACTTT. It specifies CASSGRDISPLHF.

The chain combines TRBV6-5 with TRBJ2-2; tentative D call: TRBD2 (6 bases). There are 15 residues in the CDR3. V dropped 6 bases and J dropped 1 base, with 12 bases sitting between them. The germline V gene has CDR1 MNHEY and CDR2 SVGAGI. The CDR3 loop is CASRRAGGNTGELFF. The CDR3 coding sequence is TGTGCCAGCAGGCGAGCCGGGGGGAACACCGGGGAGCTGTTTTTT.

The gene calls are TRBV28 and TRBJ2-7; 8 bases align to TRBD1. This CDR3 has 15 residues. Germline CDR1 reads MDHEN; CDR2 reads SYDVKM. J gave up 2 bases and V 2 bases, and 5 bases lay outside the gene matches. The CDR3 coding sequence is TGTGCCAGCAGTTTAGCCGGGACAGGTACCTACGAGCAGTACTTC. This codes for CASSLAGTGTYEQYF.

CDR3 coding DNA: TGTGCCAGCAGTTTTCGACAAAGTCGAACTGAAGCTTTCTTT. Translated, it gives CASSFRQSRTEAFF. The chain carries TRBV6-5 and TRBJ1-1; D gene unclear. This CDR3 has 14 residues. Trimming took 4 bases from V and 5 from J, leaving 14 bases between them. CDR1 and CDR2 from the germline V gene are MNHEY and SVGAGI.

This clone was detected a few times. J is TRBJ1-1 and V is TRBV6-5; perhaps TRBD1 as D (5 bases). The germline CDR1 and CDR2 sequences are MNHEY and SVGAGI. Trimming removed 6 bases from V and 6 bases from J, with 17 bases in between. The length of the CDR3 is 14 residues. CDR3 coding DNA: TGTGCCAGCAGCCGCCAGGGTGAGCCCTCTGAAGCTTTCTTT. This sequence encodes CASSRQGEPSEAFF.

V and J are TRBV5-5 and TRBJ2-2; maybe TRBD1 (6 bases). Germline assignment: CDR1 SGHKS and CDR2 YYEKEE (reference sequence). Trimming pared 4 bases from V and 2 bases from J, leaving 15 bases between. CDR3 length: 16 amino acids. This CDR3 reads CASSQVPRGNTGELFF. CDR3 DNA sequence: TGTGCCAGCAGCCAAGTCCCCAGGGGAAACACCGGGGAGCTGTTTTTT.

The sample holds one count of this clone. The rearrangement joins TRBV6-5 to TRBJ2-4, with unresolved D. Germline CDR1 is MNHEY and CDR2 is SVGAGI. V was shortened by 7 bases and J by 7 bases, with 14 bases between the two germline ends. CDR3 length: 13 residues. For the CDR3, the DNA is TGTGCCAGCACAAGAGCAAAGGAGAACATTCAGTACTTC. This translates into CASTRAKENIQYF.

The chain uses TRBV14 and TRBJ2-3; 8 nucleotides line up with TRBD2. Trimming removed 2 bases from V and 1 base from J; junction bases left unmatched: 5. In germline, CDR1 is SGHDN, CDR2 FVKESK. The CDR3 spans 16 residues. The CDR3 spells CASSQTAGARTDTQYF. The CDR3 region has the DNA TGTGCCAGCAGCCAAACAGCGGGGGCGCGCACAGATACGCAGTATTTT.

This clone has just one count. This sequence joins TRBV24-1 and TRBJ1-6; TRBD1 matches 7 bases. Germline V lookup: CDR1 KGHDR, CDR2 SFDVKD. J lost 4 bases, V lost 1 base, and 6 bases had no gene match. The CDR3 is 17 amino acids. CDR3 DNA: TGTGCCACCAGTGATTTCCCCCCGGGACAGTATAATTCACCCCTCCACTTT. Encoded protein: CATSDFPPGQYNSPLHF.